This record concerns one T cell receptor beta chain sequence. Its antigen remains unknown. The data were produced by immunoSEQ multiplex PCR, yet TCRdb's version contains in-frame clones alone and is incomplete. Found here are approximately 28,000 clones, roughly 90% of them singletons; the top ten hold 28%. This record comes from a study of T cells in localized non-small cell lung cancer. Study-level points and caveats: With higher T cell density in blood came longer overall survival.

The specimen comprised peripheral blood, sampled before any cancer treatment. This sequence was found in an older female donor with stage I lung adenocarcinoma.

The CDR3 nucleotides read TGTGCCAGCTCGCAATTCCCGGGACAGGGAGGCTACGAGCAGTACTTC. Protein product: CASSQFPGQGGYEQYF. V and J are TRBV18 and TRBJ2-7, with 9 bases aligning to TRBD1. CDR3 size: 16 residues. Germline assignment: CDR1 KGHSH and CDR2 LQKENI. Germline trimming cut 6 bases from V and 3 bases from J; bases unmatched to any gene: 12.